A selection of T cell receptor beta chains follows, all from one sample in a study of Tregs in tolerant kidney transplant recipients. TCRdb's table, derived via immunoSEQ multiplex PCR, lists solely in-frame clones and lacks some. Of approximately 90,000 clones detected, more than 90% appear once; the ten largest clones hold approximately 4.8%. The sequenced material came from CD8+ T cells from blood. The receptors stem from a human donor in good health. CDR3s include the opening cysteine and the closing phenylalanine or tryptophan. A D gene is named only where the DNA matches it firmly. Only part of the rows carry a size: once, few, many, or a class if the clone is expanded.

d_call	clone_size	j_call	v_call	cdr3_length	cdr3_nt	cdr3_aa
TRBD1	.	TRBJ1-4	TRBV6-1	14	TGTGCCAGCAGTGGACAGGGTAATGCCAAAAAACTGTTTTTT	CASSGQGNAKKLFF
.	.	TRBJ2-4	TRBV4-2	13	TGTGCCAGCAGCCAAGATAACATAAACATTCAGTACTTC	CASSQDNINIQYF
TRBD1	.	TRBJ1-2	TRBV27	16	TGTGCCAGCAGTTTATCGGCTGGGACAGGGGCCTATGGCTACACCTTC	CASSLSAGTGAYGYTF
TRBD1	.	TRBJ1-3	TRBV9	16	TGTGCCAGCAGCGCCAGGACAGGGAAGAGTGGAAACACCATATATTTT	CASSARTGKSGNTIYF
.	.	TRBJ2-1	TRBV4-1	11	TGCGCCAGCAGCCAAGGGTATGAGCAGTTCTTC	CASSQGYEQFF
TRBD1	once	TRBJ1-1	TRBV6-1	17	TGTGCCAGCAGTGAGCATGCAGGGGGTAGGTTGGACACTGAAGCTTTCTTT	CASSEHAGGRLDTEAFF
TRBD2	.	TRBJ2-1	TRBV6-1	13	TGTGCCAGCAGTTCCGTGGGACTAGCGGAGCAGTTCTTC	CASSSVGLAEQFF
.	.	TRBJ1-1	TRBV2	14	TGTGCCAGCAGCCCTTCGAGGGGAATCACTGAAGCTTTCTTT	CASSPSRGITEAFF
.	once	TRBJ1-3	TRBV4-1	15	TGCGCCAGCAGCCAAGCATGGGGAAGTGGAAACACCATATATTTT	CASSQAWGSGNTIYF
.	.	TRBJ1-2	TRBV29-1	12	TGCAGCGTTGAAGATCGCTGGGATGGCTACACCTTC	CSVEDRWDGYTF